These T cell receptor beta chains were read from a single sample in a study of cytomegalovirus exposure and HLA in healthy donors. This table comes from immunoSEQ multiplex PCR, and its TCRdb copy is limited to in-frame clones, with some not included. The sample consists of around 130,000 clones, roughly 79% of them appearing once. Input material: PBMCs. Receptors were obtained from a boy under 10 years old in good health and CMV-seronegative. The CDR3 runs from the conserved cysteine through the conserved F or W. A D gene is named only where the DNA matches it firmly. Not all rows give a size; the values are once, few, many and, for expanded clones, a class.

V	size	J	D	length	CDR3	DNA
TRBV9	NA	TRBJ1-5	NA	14	CASSVDRGSEPQHF	TGTGCCAGCAGCGTAGATAGGGGGTCGGAGCCCCAGCATTTT
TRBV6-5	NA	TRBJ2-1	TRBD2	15	CASRPGTSGYNEQFF	TGTGCCAGCAGGCCAGGGACTAGCGGATACAATGAGCAGTTCTTC
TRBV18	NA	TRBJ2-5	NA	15	CASSPLVGHQETQYF	TGTGCCAGCTCACCACTAGTCGGTCACCAAGAGACCCAGTACTTC
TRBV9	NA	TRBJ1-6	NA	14	CASSVDSNNSPLHF	TGTGCCAGCAGCGTAGACTCGAATAATTCACCCCTCCACTTT
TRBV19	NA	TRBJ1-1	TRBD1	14	CATEAKTGTPEAFF	TGTGCCACCGAGGCCAAGACAGGGACCCCTGAAGCTTTCTTT
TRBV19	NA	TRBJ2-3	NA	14	CASSDRGAVDTQYF	TGTGCCAGTAGTGATCGGGGGGCCGTAGATACGCAGTATTTT
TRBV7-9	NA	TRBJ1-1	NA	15	CASSSLESVNTEAFF	TGTGCCAGCAGCTCCCTAGAGTCTGTGAACACTGAAGCTTTCTTT
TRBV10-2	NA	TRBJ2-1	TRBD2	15	CASSDTSGGAHEQFF	TGCGCCAGCAGTGATACTAGCGGAGGCGCCCATGAGCAGTTCTTC
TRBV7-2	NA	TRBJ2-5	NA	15	CASSPRTTLRETQYF	TGTGCCAGCAGCCCCCGGACTACACTCAGGGAGACCCAGTACTTC
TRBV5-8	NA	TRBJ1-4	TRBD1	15	CASSRNRDREEKLFF	TGTGCCAGCAGCCGAAACCGGGACAGGGAGGAAAAACTGTTTTTT
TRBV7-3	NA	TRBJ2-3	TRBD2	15	CASRASGGASDTQYF	TGTGCCAGCAGAGCCAGCGGGGGGGCATCAGATACGCAGTATTTT
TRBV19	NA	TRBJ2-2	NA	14	CASSIWTDTGELFF	TGTGCCAGTAGTATTTGGACAGACACCGGGGAGCTGTTTTTT
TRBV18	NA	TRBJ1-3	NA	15	CASSPNEGAGNTIYF	TGTGCCAGCTCCCCAAACGAAGGGGCTGGAAACACCATATATTTT
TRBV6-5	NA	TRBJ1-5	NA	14	CASTPGGGHQPQHF	TGTGCCAGCACCCCCGGCGGGGGGCATCAGCCCCAGCATTTT
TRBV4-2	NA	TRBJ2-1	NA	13	CASSQEGGNEQFF	TGTGCCAGCAGCCAAGAGGGGGGAAATGAGCAGTTCTTC
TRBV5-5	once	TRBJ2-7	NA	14	CASSPSGAGYEQYF	TGTGCCAGCAGCCCCTCGGGTGCGGGTTACGAGCAGTACTTC
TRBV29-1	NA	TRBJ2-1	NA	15	CSVEEGWSSYNEQFF	TGCAGCGTTGAAGAGGGTTGGAGCTCCTACAATGAGCAGTTCTTC
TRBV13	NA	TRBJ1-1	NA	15	CASTRPAGVETEAFF	TGTGCCAGCACCAGACCGGCAGGGGTAGAAACTGAAGCTTTCTTT
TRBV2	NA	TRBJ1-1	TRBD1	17	CASTPPTGGLVDTEAFF	TGTGCCAGCACCCCACCGACAGGGGGTTTGGTGGACACTGAAGCTTTCTTT
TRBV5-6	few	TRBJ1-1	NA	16	CASSPSSQSRNTEAFF	TGTGCCAGCAGCCCCTCGTCCCAAAGTAGGAACACTGAAGCTTTCTTT
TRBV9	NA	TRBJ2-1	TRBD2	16	CASSGSTSGSHNEQFF	TGTGCCAGCAGCGGCTCGACTAGCGGGAGTCACAATGAGCAGTTCTTC
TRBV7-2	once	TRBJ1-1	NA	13	CASSPPGVFEAFF	TGTGCCAGCAGCCCGCCGGGGGTTTTTGAAGCTTTCTTT
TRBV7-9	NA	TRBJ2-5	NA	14	CASSPDSVKETQYF	TGTGCCAGCAGCCCGGACAGTGTTAAAGAGACCCAGTACTTC
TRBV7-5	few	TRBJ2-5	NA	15	CARSDSRDRGETQYF	TGTGCCAGAAGCGACTCCCGGGACAGGGGAGAGACCCAGTACTTC